This TCR beta chain was retrieved from a study of T cells in Graves' hyperthyroidism and ophthalmopathy. General study points: Ophthalmopathy, as predicted by the model, came a median 6.5 months after the prediction. Ophthalmopathy was told apart from stable hyperthyroidism by a 13 V-J model.

Amplification targeted TCR beta CDR3 regions from RNA transcripts. The HTBI primer set was used in a first-round RT-PCR of the TCR CDR3. One entry per CDR3 protein results from TCRdb running MiXCR on the multiplex PCR reads. The table records 500,000 to 650,000 distinct CDR3 sequences, 40% to 55% of them present only once. A word on this clonotype: What it binds is unknown.

Germline-derived CDR1 and CDR2 are MNHEY and SVGAGI. The CDR3 is 14 residues long. Trimming left V 1 base short and J 6 bases short, with 12 bases between. Sequences were obtained from peripheral blood or thyroid tissue (not recorded which). The chain carries TRBV6-5 and TRBJ1-2; no clear D. The TCR originated in an adult woman with Graves' disease, either hyperthyroidism or ophthalmopathy (not recorded which). The chain's CDR3 is CASSYLGLINGYTF. CDR3 nucleotide sequence: TGTGCCAGCAGTTACTTGGGCCTCATCAATGGCTACACCTTC.